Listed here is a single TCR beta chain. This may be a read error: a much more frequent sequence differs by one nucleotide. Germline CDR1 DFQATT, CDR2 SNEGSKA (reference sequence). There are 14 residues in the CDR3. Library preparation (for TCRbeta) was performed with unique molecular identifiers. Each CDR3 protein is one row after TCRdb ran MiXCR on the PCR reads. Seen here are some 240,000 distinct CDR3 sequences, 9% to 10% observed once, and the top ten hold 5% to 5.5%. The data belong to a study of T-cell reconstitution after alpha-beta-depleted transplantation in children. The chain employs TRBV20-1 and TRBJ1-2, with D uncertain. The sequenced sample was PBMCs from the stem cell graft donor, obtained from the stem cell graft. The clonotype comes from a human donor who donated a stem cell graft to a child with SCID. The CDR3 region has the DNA TGCAGTGCTATTCGGGGAGGATGGGTCTATGCCTACACCTTC. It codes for CSAIRGGWVYAYTF.